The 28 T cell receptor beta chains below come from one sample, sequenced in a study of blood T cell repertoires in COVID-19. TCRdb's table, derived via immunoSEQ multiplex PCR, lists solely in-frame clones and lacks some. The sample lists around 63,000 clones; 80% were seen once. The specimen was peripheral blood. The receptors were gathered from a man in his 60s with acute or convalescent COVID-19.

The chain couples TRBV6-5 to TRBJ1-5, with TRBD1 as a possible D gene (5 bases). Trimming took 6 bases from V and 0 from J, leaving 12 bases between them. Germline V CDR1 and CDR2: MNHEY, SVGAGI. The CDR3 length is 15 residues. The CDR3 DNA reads TGTGCCAGCAGAGCGACAGTGAATAGCAATCAGCCCCAGCATTTT. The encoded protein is CASRATVNSNQPQHF.

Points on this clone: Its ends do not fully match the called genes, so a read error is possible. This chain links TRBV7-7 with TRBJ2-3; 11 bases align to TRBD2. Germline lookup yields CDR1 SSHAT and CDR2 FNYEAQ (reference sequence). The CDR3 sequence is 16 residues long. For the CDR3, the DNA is TGTGCTAGCAGCTTAGGACTAGCGGGCCCCACAGATACGCAGTATTTT. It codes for CASSLGLAGPTDTQYF.

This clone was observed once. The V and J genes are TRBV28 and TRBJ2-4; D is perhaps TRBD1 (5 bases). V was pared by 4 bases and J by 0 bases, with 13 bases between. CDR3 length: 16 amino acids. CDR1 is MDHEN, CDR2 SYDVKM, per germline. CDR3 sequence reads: CASSSPRQSAKNIQYF. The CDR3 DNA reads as TGTGCCAGCAGTTCCCCTCGACAGTCAGCCAAAAACATTCAGTACTTC.

For the CDR3, the DNA is TGTGCCAGCAGCCGGGACATTGTACAAGAGACCCAGTACTTC. Protein product: CASSRDIVQETQYF. The chain recombines TRBV7-8 with TRBJ2-5; D is possibly TRBD1 (6 bases). Trimming removed 5 bases from V and 2 bases from J, with 12 bases in between. This CDR3 region has 14 residues. Germline V CDR1 and CDR2: SGHVS, FQNEAQ.

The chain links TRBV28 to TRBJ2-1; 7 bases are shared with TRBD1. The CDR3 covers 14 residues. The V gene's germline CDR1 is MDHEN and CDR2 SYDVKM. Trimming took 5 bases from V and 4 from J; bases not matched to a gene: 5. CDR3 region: CASSEGTVYNEQFF. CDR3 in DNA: TGTGCCAGCAGTGAGGGGACAGTTTACAATGAGCAGTTCTTC.

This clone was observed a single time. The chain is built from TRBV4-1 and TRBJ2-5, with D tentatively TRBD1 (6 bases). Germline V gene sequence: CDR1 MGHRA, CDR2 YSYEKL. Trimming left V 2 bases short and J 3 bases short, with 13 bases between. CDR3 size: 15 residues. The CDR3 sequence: CASSQLGAVKETQYF. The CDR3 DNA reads TGCGCCAGCAGCCAACTGGGGGCAGTCAAAGAGACCCAGTACTTC.

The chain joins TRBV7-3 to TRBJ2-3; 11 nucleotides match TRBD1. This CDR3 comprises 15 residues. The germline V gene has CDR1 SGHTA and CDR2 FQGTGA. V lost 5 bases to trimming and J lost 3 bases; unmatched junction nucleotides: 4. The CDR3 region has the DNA TGTGCCAGCAGCGGAGGACAGGGGGCAACAGATACGCAGTATTTT. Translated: CASSGGQGATDTQYF.

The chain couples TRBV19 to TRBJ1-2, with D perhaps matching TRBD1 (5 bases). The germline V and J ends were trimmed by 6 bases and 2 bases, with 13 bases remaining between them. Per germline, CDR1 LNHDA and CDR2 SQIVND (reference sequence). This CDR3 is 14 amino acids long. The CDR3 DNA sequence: TGTGCCAGTAGGTCCTTGGACAACAACTATGGCTACACCTTC. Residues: CASRSLDNNYGYTF.

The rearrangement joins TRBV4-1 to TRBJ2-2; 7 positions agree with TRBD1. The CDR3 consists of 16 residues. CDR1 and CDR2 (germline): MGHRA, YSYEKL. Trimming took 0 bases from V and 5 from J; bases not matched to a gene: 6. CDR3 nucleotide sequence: TGCGCCAGCAGCCAAGACGGACAGGCGTCTACCGGGGAGCTGTTTTTT. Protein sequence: CASSQDGQASTGELFF.

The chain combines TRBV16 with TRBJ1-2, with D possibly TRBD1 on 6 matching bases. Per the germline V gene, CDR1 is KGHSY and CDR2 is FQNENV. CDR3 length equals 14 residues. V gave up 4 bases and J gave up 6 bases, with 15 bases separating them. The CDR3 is CASSRQVTENGYTF. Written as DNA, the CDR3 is TGTGCCAGCAGCCGACAGGTTACAGAGAATGGCTACACCTTC.

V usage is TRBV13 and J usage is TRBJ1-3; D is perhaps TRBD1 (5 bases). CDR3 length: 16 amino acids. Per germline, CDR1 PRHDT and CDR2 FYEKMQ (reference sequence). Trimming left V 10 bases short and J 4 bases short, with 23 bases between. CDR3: CATAYAQGLGGNTIYF. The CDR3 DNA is TGTGCCACCGCCTACGCGCAGGGATTGGGAGGAAACACCATATATTTT.

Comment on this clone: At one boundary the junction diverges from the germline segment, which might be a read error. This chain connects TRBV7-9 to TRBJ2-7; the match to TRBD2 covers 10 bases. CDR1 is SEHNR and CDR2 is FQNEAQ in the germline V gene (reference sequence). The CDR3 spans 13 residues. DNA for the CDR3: TGTGCCAGCAGTTTAGCGGGAGGCTACGAGCAGTACTTC. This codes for CASSLAGGYEQYF.

For the CDR3, the DNA is TGTGCCAGCATGGACAGGAGCTCCTACGAGCAGTACTTC. It specifies CASMDRSSYEQYF. The chain has TRBV28 and TRBJ2-7; 7 nucleotides align to TRBD1. The V gene's germline CDR1 is MDHEN and CDR2 SYDVKM. The V and J ends lost 7 bases and 0 bases, in that order; junction bases with no gene match: 3. The CDR3 sequence is 13 residues long.

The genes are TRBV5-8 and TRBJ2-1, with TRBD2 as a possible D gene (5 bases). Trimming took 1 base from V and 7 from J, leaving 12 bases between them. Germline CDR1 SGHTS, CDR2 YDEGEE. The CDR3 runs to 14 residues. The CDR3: CASSLFGVRNEQFF. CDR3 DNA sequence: TGTGCCAGCAGCTTGTTCGGGGTTAGGAATGAGCAGTTCTTC.

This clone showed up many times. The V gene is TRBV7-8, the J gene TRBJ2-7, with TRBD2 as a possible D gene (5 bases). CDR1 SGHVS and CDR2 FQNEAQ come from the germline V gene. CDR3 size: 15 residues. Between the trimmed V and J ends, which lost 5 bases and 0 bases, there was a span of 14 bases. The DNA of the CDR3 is TGTGCCAGCAGCGGGTCAGGAGGTGGCTCCTACGAGCAGTACTTC. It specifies CASSGSGGGSYEQYF.

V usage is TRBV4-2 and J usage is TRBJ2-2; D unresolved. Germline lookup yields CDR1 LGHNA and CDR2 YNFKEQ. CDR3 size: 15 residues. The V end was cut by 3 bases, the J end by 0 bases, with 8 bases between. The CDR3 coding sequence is TGTGCCAGCAGCCATGTGCAGTCGAACACCGGGGAGCTGTTTTTT. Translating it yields CASSHVQSNTGELFF.

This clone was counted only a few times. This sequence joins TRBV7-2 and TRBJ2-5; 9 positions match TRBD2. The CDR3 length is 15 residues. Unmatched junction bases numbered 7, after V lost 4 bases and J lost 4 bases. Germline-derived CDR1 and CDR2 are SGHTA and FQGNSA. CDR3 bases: TGTGCCAGCAGCTCCCCAGCGGGGGGCGGAGAGACCCAGTACTTC. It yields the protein CASSSPAGGGETQYF.

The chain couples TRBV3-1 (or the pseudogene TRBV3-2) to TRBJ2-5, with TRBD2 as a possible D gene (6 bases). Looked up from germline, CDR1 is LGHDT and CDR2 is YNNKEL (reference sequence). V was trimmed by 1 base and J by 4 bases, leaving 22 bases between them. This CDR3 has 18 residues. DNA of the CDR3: TGTGCCAGCAGCCAAGTCTCCCGTCGGGGGAGTGAGAGAGAGACCCAGTACTTC. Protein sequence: CASSQVSRRGSERETQYF.

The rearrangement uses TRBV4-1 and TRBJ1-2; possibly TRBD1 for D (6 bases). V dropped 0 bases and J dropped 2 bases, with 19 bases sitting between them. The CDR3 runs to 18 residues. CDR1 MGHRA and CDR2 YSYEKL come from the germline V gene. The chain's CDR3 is CASSQEGRGTSHNYGYTF. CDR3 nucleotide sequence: TGCGCCAGCAGCCAAGAGGGGAGGGGGACAAGTCACAACTATGGCTACACCTTC.

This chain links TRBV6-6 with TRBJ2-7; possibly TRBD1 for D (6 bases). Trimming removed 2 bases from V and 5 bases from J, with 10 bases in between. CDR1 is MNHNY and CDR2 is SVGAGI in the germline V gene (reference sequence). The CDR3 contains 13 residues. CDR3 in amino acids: CASSYVRGHEQYF. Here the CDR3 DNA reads TGTGCCAGCAGTTACGTCAGGGGCCACGAGCAGTACTTC.

Here the CDR3 DNA reads TGTGCCAGCAGCATTAACAGGGAATCGCACGAGCAGTACTTC. Amino acids: CASSINRESHEQYF. This chain connects TRBV7-3 to TRBJ2-7, with a possible D match to TRBD1 (6 bases). There are 14 residues in the CDR3. The V gene lost 5 bases and the J gene lost 5 bases, with 16 bases spanning the gap. Germline V gene lookup returns CDR1 SGHTA and CDR2 FQGTGA.

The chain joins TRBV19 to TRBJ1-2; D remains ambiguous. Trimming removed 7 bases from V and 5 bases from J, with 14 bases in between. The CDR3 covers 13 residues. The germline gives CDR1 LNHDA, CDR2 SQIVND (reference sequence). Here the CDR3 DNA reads TGTGCCAGTACCCGCTGGGCGAATTATGGCTACACCTTC. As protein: CASTRWANYGYTF.

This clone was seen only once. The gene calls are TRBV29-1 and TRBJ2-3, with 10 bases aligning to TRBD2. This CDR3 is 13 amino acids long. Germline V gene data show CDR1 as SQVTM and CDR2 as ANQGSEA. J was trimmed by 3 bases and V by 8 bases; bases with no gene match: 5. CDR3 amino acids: CSLKRGGTDTQYF. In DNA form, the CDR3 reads TGCAGCCTTAAGCGGGGGGGGACAGATACGCAGTATTTT.

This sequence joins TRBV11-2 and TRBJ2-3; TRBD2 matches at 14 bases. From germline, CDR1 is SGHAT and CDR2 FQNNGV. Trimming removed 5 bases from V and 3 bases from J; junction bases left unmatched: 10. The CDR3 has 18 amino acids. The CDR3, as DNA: TGTGCCAGCAGCCAATGGGGTAGGACTAGCGGGGGGACAGATACGCAGTATTTT. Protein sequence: CASSQWGRTSGGTDTQYF.

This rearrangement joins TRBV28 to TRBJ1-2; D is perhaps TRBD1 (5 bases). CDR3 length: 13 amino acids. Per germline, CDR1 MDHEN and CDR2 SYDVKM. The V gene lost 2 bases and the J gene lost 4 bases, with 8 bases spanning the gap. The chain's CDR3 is CASSLGAGYGYTF. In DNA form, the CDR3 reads TGTGCCAGCAGTTTAGGGGCAGGCTATGGCTACACCTTC.

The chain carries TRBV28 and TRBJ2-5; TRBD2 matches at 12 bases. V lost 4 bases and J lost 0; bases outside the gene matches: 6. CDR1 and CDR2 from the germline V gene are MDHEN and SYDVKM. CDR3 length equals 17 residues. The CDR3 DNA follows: TGTGCCAGCAGTTACGGACTAGCGGGGATGTACCAAGAGACCCAGTACTTC. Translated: CASSYGLAGMYQETQYF.

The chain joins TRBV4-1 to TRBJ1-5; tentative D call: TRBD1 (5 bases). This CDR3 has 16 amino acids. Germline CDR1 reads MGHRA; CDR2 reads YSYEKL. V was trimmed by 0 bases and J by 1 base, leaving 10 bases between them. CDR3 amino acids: CASSQDAGDSNQPQHF. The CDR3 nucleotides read TGCGCCAGCAGCCAAGATGCGGGGGACAGCAATCAGCCCCAGCATTTT.

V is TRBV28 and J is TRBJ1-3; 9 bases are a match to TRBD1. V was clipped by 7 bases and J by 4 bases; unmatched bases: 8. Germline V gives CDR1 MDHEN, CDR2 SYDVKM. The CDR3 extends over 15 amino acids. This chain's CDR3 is CASTVDRGGGNTIYF. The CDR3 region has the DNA TGTGCCAGCACCGTGGACAGGGGAGGGGGAAACACCATATATTTT.